The rows below give T cell receptor beta chains drawn from one sample of a study of identical twins. TCRdb re-analysed the 5' RACE reads in MiXCR, keeping a single row per CDR3 protein. The sample has hundreds of thousands of distinct CDR3 sequences, approximately 22% seen once; the top ten hold approximately 4.3%. A further study also used this sample, focusing on T cells expressing NK-cell markers.

Material: PBMCs. The receptors here all came from a woman aged 18-29 years in good health. Each CDR3 is given with its conserved first and last residue. D genes are given only for firm matches. Size values are once, few and many counts, or a class for expanded clones, and some rows have none.

few	TRBJ2-5	TRBV20-1	-	CSAERLQETQYF	TGCAGTGCAGAGAGGCTCCAAGAGACCCAGTACTTC
-	TRBJ1-5	TRBV20-1	-	CSAGGFGRNQPQHF	TGCAGTGCCGGAGGGTTTGGTCGCAATCAGCCCCAGCATTTT
many	TRBJ2-7	TRBV6-5	-	CASSYNAGPSYEQYF	TGTGCCAGCAGTTACAACGCCGGGCCTTCCTACGAGCAGTACTTC
-	TRBJ2-3	TRBV9	-	CASSAGGLYTDTQYF	TGTGCCAGCAGCGCAGGCGGACTGTACACAGATACGCAGTATTTT
-	TRBJ1-1	TRBV6-5	-	CASSYRGALMAFF	TGTGCCAGCAGTTATCGGGGGGCGCTTATGGCTTTCTTT
-	TRBJ2-5	TRBV18	-	CASSPSQRAETQYF	TGTGCCAGCTCACCATCCCAGCGGGCAGAGACCCAGTACTTC
-	TRBJ1-2	TRBV15	TRBD1	CATSAHQGESYTF	TGTGCCACCAGCGCGCACCAGGGGGAAAGCTACACCTTC
few	TRBJ2-7	TRBV3-1	TRBD1	CASSPRDRAPYEQYF	TGTGCCAGCAGCCCCAGGGACAGGGCACCCTACGAGCAGTACTTC
-	TRBJ1-1	TRBV9	-	CASSARGGEEAFF	TGTGCCAGCAGCGCCCGCGGGGGTGAGGAAGCTTTCTTT
-	TRBJ1-1	TRBV20-1	TRBD1	CSARTGGVNTEAFF	TGCAGTGCTAGGACAGGGGGCGTGAACACTGAAGCTTTCTTT
few	TRBJ2-7	TRBV12-3/TRBV12-4	TRBD1	CASTRTGRVYEQYF	TGTGCCAGCACCCGGACAGGACGGGTCTACGAGCAGTACTTC
many	TRBJ2-3	TRBV5-1	TRBD2	CASSPSSGGADTQYF	TGCGCCAGCAGCCCCTCAAGCGGGGGGGCAGATACGCAGTATTTT
-	TRBJ2-7	TRBV6-2/TRBV6-3	TRBD1	CASSNGQGLSYEQYF	TGTGCCAGCAGCAACGGACAGGGGCTATCCTACGAGCAGTACTTC
few	TRBJ1-1	TRBV6-1	-	CASRSTGYLDLFTEAFF	TGTGCCAGCAGGAGCACAGGGTATCTGGATTTATTCACTGAAGCTTTCTTT
-	TRBJ1-2	TRBV10-3	-	CATRGPSGGYTF	TGTGCCACCCGGGGCCCTAGCGGCGGCTACACCTTC
once	TRBJ1-1	TRBV5-3	-	CARSSELRCMRAEAFF	TGTGCCAGGAGCTCCGAGCTCCGGTGCATGAGGGCTGAAGCTTTCTTT